This TCR gamma chain emerged from a study of human gamma delta and Vdelta1 T cells. Study conclusions and caveats: Reportedly, Delta One T cells were polyclonal and broadly targeted acute myeloid leukemia.

Notes on this clone: The antigen is unknown.

TCRdb processed the PCR reads again with the CATT caller. The sample includes 4,000 to 5,000 gamma-chain clones, 32% seen only once; the top ten take under 3%. Germline trimming cut 0 bases from V and 7 bases from J; bases unmatched to any gene: 6. Germline-derived CDR1 and CDR2 are EGSTGY and YDSYTSSV. This CDR3 has 13 amino acids. The sample comprised Vdelta1 gamma-delta T cells from blood grown in culture (DOT cells). This TCR derives from a human donor in good health. The rearrangement uses TRGV4 and TRGJ1 or TRGJ2. The CDR3 loop reads CATWDGLWYKKLF. The CDR3 nucleotides read TGTGCCACCTGGGATGGGCTCTGGTATAAGAAACTCTTT.